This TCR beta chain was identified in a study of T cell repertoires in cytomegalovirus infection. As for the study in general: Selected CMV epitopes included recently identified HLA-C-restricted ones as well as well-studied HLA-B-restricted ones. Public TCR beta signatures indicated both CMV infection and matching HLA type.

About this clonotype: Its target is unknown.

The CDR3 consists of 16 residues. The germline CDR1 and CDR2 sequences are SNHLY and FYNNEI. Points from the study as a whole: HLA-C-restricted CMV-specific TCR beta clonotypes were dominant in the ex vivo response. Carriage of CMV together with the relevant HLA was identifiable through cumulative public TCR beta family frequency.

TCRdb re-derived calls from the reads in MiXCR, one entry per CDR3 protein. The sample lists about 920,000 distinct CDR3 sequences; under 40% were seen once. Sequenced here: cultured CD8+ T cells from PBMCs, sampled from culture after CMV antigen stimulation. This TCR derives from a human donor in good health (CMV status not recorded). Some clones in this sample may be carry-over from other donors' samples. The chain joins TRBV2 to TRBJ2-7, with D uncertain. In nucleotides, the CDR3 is TGTACCAGCACCTCTACCCCAACTCGTTACTCCTACGAGCAGTACGTC. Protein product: CTSTSTPTRYSYEQYV.